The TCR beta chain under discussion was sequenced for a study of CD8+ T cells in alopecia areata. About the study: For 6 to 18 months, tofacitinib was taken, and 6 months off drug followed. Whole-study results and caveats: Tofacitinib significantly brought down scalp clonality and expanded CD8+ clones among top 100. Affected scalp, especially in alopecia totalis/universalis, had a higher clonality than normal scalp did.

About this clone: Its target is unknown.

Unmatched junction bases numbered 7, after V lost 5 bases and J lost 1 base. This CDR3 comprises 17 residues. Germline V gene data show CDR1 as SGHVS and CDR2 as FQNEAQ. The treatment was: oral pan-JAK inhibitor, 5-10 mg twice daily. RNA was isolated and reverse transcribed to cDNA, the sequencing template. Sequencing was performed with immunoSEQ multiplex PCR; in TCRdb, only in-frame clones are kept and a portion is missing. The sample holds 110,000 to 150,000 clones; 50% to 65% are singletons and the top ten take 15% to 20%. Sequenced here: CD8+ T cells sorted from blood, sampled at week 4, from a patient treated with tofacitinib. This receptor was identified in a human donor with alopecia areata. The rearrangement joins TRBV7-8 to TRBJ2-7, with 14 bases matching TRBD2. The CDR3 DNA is TGTGCCAGCAGCGCGGGACTAGCGGGGGAGGTATCCTACGAGCAGTACTTC. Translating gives CASSAGLAGEVSYEQYF.